In this sample, the clone carrying this T cell receptor (beta chain) turned up many times. Antigen specificity is unknown. For the unsorted libraries, 2 million PBMCs stored at -80 C served as input. This entry comes from a study of neurological immune-mediated disorders. Study observations and caveats: Across subjects, expanded clones had no CDR3 amino acid sequences in common, pointing to private repertoires in all groups. Patients with HTLV-1-associated myelopathy had the highest level of TCR clonal expansion, whereas patients with multiple sclerosis had the lowest level, falling beneath the level found in healthy controls.

TCRdb analysed the 5' RACE reads with MiXCR anew, one entry per CDR3 protein. Among about 50,000 distinct CDR3 sequences, 10% were seen once, and the ten largest hold roughly 5.3%. The V and J ends lost 6 bases and 6 bases, in that order; junction bases with no gene match: 8. Per germline, CDR1 SGHNT and CDR2 YYREEE (reference sequence). The CDR3 loop spans 15 amino acids. The receptor comes from a man in his 70s with HTLV-1-associated myelopathy (HAM/TSP). Sample: PBMCs. The rearrangement links TRBV5-4 to TRBJ2-7, with 14 bases that match TRBD2. CDR3 region: CASNWGLAGVGEQYF. DNA of the CDR3: TGTGCCAGCAACTGGGGACTAGCGGGAGTCGGCGAGCAGTACTTC.